This TCR beta chain was sequenced during a study of technical replicates of blood from a handful of donors (dated by TCRdb to the late 2010s). Library generation was performed with the immunoSEQ multiplex PCR assay. TCRdb provides this immuneACCESS table in a form limited to in-frame rearrangements. Some clones are lacking; in checked studies, under half of them reflect an unresolved V gene, and why the rest are absent is not known. This sample is represented by 100,000 or so clones; around 96% of them were singletons. The top ten hold 0.36% of the sample. About this clone itself: Its antigen is currently not known. No clone much larger than this one lies a single base away; base qualities are absent.

Counted from cysteine to phenylalanine, this CDR3 has 14 amino acids. Of the read, only the CDR3 DNA is kept; its 42 bases are in frame from base 1. The CDR1 and CDR2 encoded by the germline V gene are SGHRS and YFSETQ. V is cut back by 5 bases and J by 3 bases, with 4 bases in the junction unmatched. The sequencing input was T cells isolated from PBMCs. The sequence was obtained from a human donor in good health. The rearranged chain carries TRBV5-1 and TRBJ2-1, and 8 junctional nucleotides match TRBD1. CDR3 region: CASRPGTGYNEQFF. In nucleotides, the sequence is TGCGCCAGCAGACCAGGGACAGGCTACAATGAGCAGTTCTTC.